This T cell receptor beta chain was profiled in a study of OX40 agonist ivuxolimab in advanced cancers. Study-wide context: Three patients responded partially, comprising one with hepatocellular carcinoma and two with cutaneous melanoma. Findings and limits, study-wide: Clonal expansion was seen in CD4+ and CD8+ blood T cells by week 6 at 0.1 to 3.0 mg/kg. Expanded clones tended on average to be more numerous among CD8+ T cells than CD4+. The specificity for antigen of the expanded peripheral T cells was not determined.

Comment on this clone: Its cognate antigen is unknown.

Some clones are missing from TCRdb's copy, which holds only in-frame ones; the method was immunoSEQ multiplex PCR. The sample lists approximately 70,000 clones, about nine tenths seen once, with about 1.3% in the top ten. Germline CDR1 and CDR2: GTSNPN and SVGIG (reference sequence). Trimming cost V 3 bases and J 0 bases, with 0 bases left between them. The CDR3 spans 12 residues. The rearrangement uses TRBV30 and TRBJ1-6; D unresolved. This TCR was recovered from an adult with an advanced solid tumor such as melanoma, head and neck, liver or kidney cancer. The sequences come from CD4+ or CD8+ T cells sorted from blood, collected in a trial of the OX40 agonist ivuxolimab. The chain's CDR3 is CAWSSYNSPLHF. The CDR3, as DNA: TGTGCCTGGAGCTCCTATAATTCACCCCTCCACTTT. The whole variable domain, remainder taken from reference TRBV30 and TRBJ1-6, is SQTIHQWPATLVQPVGSPLSLECTVEGTSNPNLYWYRQAAGRGLQLLFYSVGIGQISSEVPQNLSASRPQDRQFILSSKKLLLSDSGFYLCAWSSYNSPLHFGNGTRLTVT.